One and the same sample provided the 15 T cell receptor beta chains below, sequenced in a study of T cell responses to AZD1222 COVID-19 vaccine. This table comes from immunoSEQ multiplex PCR, and its TCRdb copy is limited to in-frame clones, with some not included. The table includes approximately 210,000 clones, approximately 94% detected once. The input for sequencing was peripheral blood, taken 28 days after the second dose of the MenACWY control vaccine. These receptors were obtained from an adult who received the MenACWY meningococcal vaccine as a control.

The rearrangement uses TRBV19 and TRBJ2-7; no definite D call. Germline-derived CDR1 and CDR2 are LNHDA and SQIVND (reference sequence). V lost 7 bases to trimming and J lost 2 bases, with 21 bases between them. The CDR3 is 16 amino acids. The CDR3 sequence: CASTDRDRRNPYEQYF. CDR3 bases: TGTGCCAGTACTGACCGCGACCGGCGAAATCCCTACGAGCAGTACTTC.

The CDR3 loop is CAWSVLAGNYEQYF. As DNA, the CDR3 is TGTGCCTGGAGTGTTTTAGCGGGGAATTACGAGCAGTACTTC. V and J are TRBV30 and TRBJ2-7; 8 nucleotides align to TRBD2. The length of the CDR3 is 14 residues. Looked up from germline, CDR1 is GTSNPN and CDR2 is SVGIG (reference sequence). The V gene end was trimmed by 0 bases and the J gene end by 4 bases; junction bases not matched to a gene: 5.

The rearrangement joins TRBV6-4 to TRBJ1-2, with D possibly matching TRBD1 (5 bases). CDR1 MRHNA and CDR2 SNTAGT come from the germline V gene. Trimming removed 5 bases at V and 8 bases at J, with 18 bases between. CDR3 length equals 14 residues. CDR3 sequence (DNA): TGTGCCAGCAGTCCGCAGGAGGGGCGTGGAGGCTACACCTTC. As protein: CASSPQEGRGGYTF.

In nucleotides, the CDR3 is TGTGCCAGCATTGGCAGGGATGAAAAACTGTTTTTT. Protein: CASIGRDEKLFF. This chain uses TRBV2 with TRBJ1-4; a possible D gene is TRBD1 (5 bases). Trimming took 7 bases from V and 6 from J, leaving 9 bases between them. Germline V lookup: CDR1 SNHLY, CDR2 FYNNEI. This CDR3 is built from 12 residues.

V gene TRBV9 combines with J gene TRBJ1-4; no reliable D call. V dropped 3 bases and J dropped 8 bases, with 14 bases sitting between them. Germline loops: CDR1 SGDLS, CDR2 YYNGEE. The CDR3 covers 14 residues. CDR3 amino acids: CASSAEGGVEKLFF. CDR3 nucleotides: TGTGCCAGCAGCGCTGAGGGAGGTGTGGAAAAACTGTTTTTT.

This chain uses TRBV28 with TRBJ2-2; D could derive from TRBD1 or TRBD2 (6 bases each). Germline CDR1 and CDR2: MDHEN and SYDVKM. This CDR3 has 14 amino acids. V lost 2 bases, J lost 7 bases, and 11 bases lay in between. CDR3 amino acids: CASSLTGGSGELFF. The DNA for the CDR3 is TGTGCCAGCAGTTTAACCGGGGGCAGCGGGGAGCTGTTTTTT.

V gene TRBV7-3 combines with J gene TRBJ1-1; D gene uncertain. The CDR3 sequence is 14 residues long. Germline V gives CDR1 SGHTA, CDR2 FQGTGA. Trimming cost V 1 base and J 1 base, with 7 bases left between them. The CDR3 region is CASSLNEGNTEAFF. CDR3 nucleotide sequence: TGTGCCAGCAGCTTAAATGAGGGGAACACTGAAGCTTTCTTT.

The CDR3 spells CASSLLWDFRTKSGSKTGELFF. CDR3 nucleotides: TGCGCCAGCAGCTTGTTGTGGGACTTTCGAACGAAAAGCGGGAGTAAGACCGGGGAGCTGTTTTTT. V gene TRBV5-1 combines with J gene TRBJ2-2; 8 bases fit TRBD2. Germline V lookup: CDR1 SGHRS, CDR2 YFSETQ. CDR3 length: 22 amino acids. The V segment lost 1 base and the J segment 5 bases; nucleotides outside the gene matches: 25.

The genes are TRBV28 and TRBJ1-1; D not certain. Trimming took off 3 bases at V and 6 bases at J, with 8 bases between the two ends. The CDR3 contains 12 residues. Germline CDR1 reads MDHEN; CDR2 reads SYDVKM. In nucleotides, the CDR3 is TGTGCCAGCAGTTTTCAGGTAGCTGAAGCTTTCTTT. This sequence encodes CASSFQVAEAFF.

This chain links TRBV6-5 with TRBJ2-7; D not resolved. Trimming took 2 bases from V and 5 from J, leaving 13 bases between them. The CDR3 runs 14 residues. Germline V lookup: CDR1 MNHEY, CDR2 SVGAGI. The CDR3 DNA sequence: TGTGCCAGCAGTTACGCAGGAAGTCTCAACGAGCAGTACTTC. Protein sequence: CASSYAGSLNEQYF.

V and J are TRBV7-9 and TRBJ1-4; D remains ambiguous. V lost 1 base, J lost 3 bases, and 3 bases lay in between. CDR1 is SEHNR and CDR2 is FQNEAQ in the germline V gene (reference sequence). The CDR3 extends over 13 amino acids. The CDR3 sequence: CASSLGANEKLFF. CDR3 bases: TGTGCCAGCAGCTTAGGGGCTAATGAAAAACTGTTTTTT.

CDR3 region: CASSPRDRAYAFF. DNA of the CDR3: TGTGCCAGTAGTCCCCGGGACAGGGCGTATGCTTTCTTT. This chain connects TRBV19 to TRBJ1-1; 9 nucleotides align to TRBD1. The germline CDR1 and CDR2 sequences are LNHDA and SQIVND (reference sequence). Trimming removed 5 bases from V and 11 bases from J; junction bases left unmatched: 9. This CDR3 is built from 13 residues.

The V and J genes are TRBV5-4 and TRBJ2-7; tentative D call: TRBD1 (6 bases). Germline V gene lookup returns CDR1 SGHNT and CDR2 YYREEE (reference sequence). CDR3 size: 15 residues. Trimming removed 0 bases at V and 6 bases at J, with 16 bases between. CDR3 nucleotide sequence: TGTGCCAGCAGCTTGGAGCCTACAGGGTTGGGCGAGCAGTACTTC. This codes for CASSLEPTGLGEQYF.

V usage is TRBV24-1 and J usage is TRBJ2-3; 8 bases agree with TRBD2. The V segment lost 5 bases and the J segment 4 bases; nucleotides outside the gene matches: 4. Germline V gene data show CDR1 as KGHDR and CDR2 as SFDVKD. This CDR3 is built from 14 residues. CDR3 protein: CATSATSGADTQYF. CDR3 sequence (DNA): TGTGCCACCAGTGCCACTAGCGGTGCAGATACGCAGTATTTT.

The chain carries TRBV6-2 or TRBV6-3 and TRBJ2-3; D remains ambiguous. The CDR3 has 15 amino acids. The germline V and J ends were trimmed by 2 bases and 4 bases, with 13 bases remaining between them. The V gene's germline CDR1 is MNHEY and CDR2 SVGEGT. The CDR3 sequence is CASSYKVSGADTQYF. The CDR3 bases are TGTGCCAGCAGTTACAAGGTTTCGGGTGCAGATACGCAGTATTTT.